Given below is one TCR beta chain in context. A few counts support this clone. The target of this receptor is not known. Qualities for individual bases were not recorded, and no much larger clone is one base off. This specimen comes from a study of T cell responses to AZD1222 COVID-19 vaccine (dated by TCRdb to about 2021). Looking at the study overall: AZD1222 recipients with second doses at about 4 weeks or about 12 weeks were pooled, because spike-specific TCR depth and breadth did not differ between schedules. TCR sequencing was performed for approximately 240 trial participants, of whom about 200 were given two doses of AZD1222 and 26 were given two doses of MenACWY control vaccine. Trial participants were enrolled by age into subgroups of 18-55, 56-69 and 70-plus years, and 148, 28 and 57 TCR-sequenced participants, respectively, were included in these subgroups. General study outcomes and caveats: In the small 56-69-year group, the increase in depth fell short of significance, most likely because of low power. After two AZD1222 doses, spike-specific TCR breadth and depth were significantly higher than at day 0 and than in MenACWY recipients. Participants were mostly white British and included more females than males, and it was suggested by the authors that clonal diversity may have been underestimated. Reportedly, almost half of the unique spike-specific TCRs recognized epitopes lying outside the regions that are mutated in the B.1.351 and B.1.1.7 variants. No day 14 peak-response samples were available, so repertoires were characterized only after the peak T cell response. Only 5 to 7 AZD1222 recipients were SARS-CoV-2 seropositive at baseline, limiting conclusions about previously exposed vaccinees. Vaccine-associated CD4 TCRs spanned the whole spike protein, with dominant responses in regions 160-218 and 743-854.

The CDR3 regions of human TCRbeta chains were subjected to immunosequencing. In the source study's methods: TCRs in the repertoires were compared against a reference library of SARS-CoV-2-specific TCRs that had been generated with the MIRA antigen-specificity platform. Breadth was defined as the fraction of unique TCRs that were SARS-CoV-2-associated. Depth was defined as the fraction of total T cells that were SARS-CoV-2-associated. Using the MIRA data, each spike-specific TCR was mapped to the spike region that the TCR reacts to and placed in a CD4 or CD8 class. Log10-transformed breadth and depth values were compared by one-way ANOVA with Sidak's multiple comparisons tests. TCRdb stores this immuneACCESS table with in-frame sequences only. Part of the clones is absent; in the studies checked, under half of the shortfall reflects unresolved V genes, and no reason is known for the rest. That table supplies the V and J calls and clone size; D and trimming were determined from the DNA. The sample has 130,000 to 150,000 clones on record, about 89% of them singletons. Around 5% of the sample goes to the ten largest clones.

The CDR3 goes from the cysteine to the phenylalanine over 13 residues. The entry retains the CDR3 DNA only, 39 bases that are in frame from base 1. Based on the germline V gene (reference sequence), the CDR1 and CDR2 sequences are SGHKS and YYEKEE. V loses 3 bases at its end and J loses 6 bases; junction bases beyond the gene matches: 4. Per the publication, the time point label means: baseline before first vaccination. The vaccinee samples were drawn from two UK trials, COV001 and COV002, one of which was a single-blind randomized controlled phase 2/3 trial testing AZD1222 (ChAdOx1 nCoV-19) in healthy adults. For TCRbeta chain sequencing, PBMC samples from trial participants were taken at day 0 and at day 28 after the second dose.

This TCR came from an adult in good health. The sample was peripheral blood, taken on day 0 of AZD1222 vaccination. The chain is assembled from TRBV5-5 and TRBJ2-7, with TRBD2 identical over 9 junction bases. The bases read TGTGCCAGCAGCTCGGGACTAGCAATCGAGCAGTACTTC. The resulting protein is CASSSGLAIEQYF.